This T cell receptor (beta chain) was obtained from a study of blood T cells in healthy people across ages. For the second PCR, which ran for about 6 to 11 cycles, a sample-barcoded 5' primer and a J-beta primer mix were used. Via MiXCR, TCRdb re-called the 5' RACE reads, giving one row per CDR3 protein. This sample has about 800,000 distinct CDR3 sequences, with around a quarter found just once. Findings and caveats of the study: Age showed a roughly linear inverse relationship with TCR beta diversity per million T cells.

With regard to this clonotype: Its antigen is unidentified.

Germline V CDR1 and CDR2: SGDLS, YYNGEE. Trimming removed 3 bases at V and 7 bases at J, with 8 bases between. The CDR3 consists of 12 residues. The sample also formed part of further work on T cells of mothers and their children. As reported in that work: Slightly, though not significantly, more overlap was seen in related than in unrelated mother-child pairs.

The chain uses TRBV9 and TRBJ2-1; D remains ambiguous. The specimen was blood. This receptor was identified in a boy between 5 and 17 years old in good health. CDR3 DNA: TGTGCCAGCAGCGGTGGGAAGAATGAGCAGTTCTTC. It codes for CASSGGKNEQFF.